Presented here are 25 T cell receptor beta chains from one specimen sequenced in a study of T-cell memory formation after mild COVID-19. TCRdb re-called the 5' RACE reads through MiXCR, storing one row per CDR3 protein. The sample includes around 300,000 distinct CDR3 sequences, roughly 13% of them seen just once. The sample consisted of PBMCs or a T cell subset sorted from them (not recorded which). The origin of the receptors is a man between 18 and 35 years old who had mild COVID-19 (a few samples of this study predate the infection). Cell type and time point are not known.

This clonotype was seen more than once but under ten times. The rearrangement joins TRBV7-2 to TRBJ1-6; 8 bases match TRBD1. The CDR3 contains 16 residues. The germline gives CDR1 SGHTA, CDR2 FQGNSA. V was clipped by 5 bases and J by 7 bases; unmatched bases: 10. The CDR3 region is CASSIYRTGLNSPLHF. CDR3 DNA sequence: TGTGCCAGCAGCATATACCGGACAGGGTTGAATTCACCCCTCCACTTT.

This clonotype was counted only a few times. V is TRBV7-2 and J is TRBJ2-5; 7 bases line up with TRBD1. J was trimmed by 5 bases and V by 1 base; bases with no gene match: 4. The CDR3 extends over 14 amino acids. CDR1 SGHTA and CDR2 FQGNSA come from the germline V gene. The CDR3 is CASSLGAGGETQYF. The CDR3 DNA reads as TGTGCCAGCAGCTTAGGGGCAGGGGGTGAGACCCAGTACTTC.

This chain links TRBV20-1 with TRBJ1-6; D is perhaps TRBD1 (6 bases). This CDR3 contains 14 residues. Germline V gene sequence: CDR1 DFQATT, CDR2 SNEGSKA (reference sequence). Trimming removed 6 bases at V and 6 bases at J, with 15 bases between. DNA of the CDR3: TGCAGTGCCACTCGGGGGGCCCTTAATTCACCCCTCCACTTT. Its protein is CSATRGALNSPLHF.

The sample holds a few counts of this clonotype. The rearrangement links TRBV12-3 or TRBV12-4 to TRBJ1-2, with D perhaps TRBD1 (6 bases). The V gene lost 6 bases and the J gene lost 4 bases, with 15 bases spanning the gap. The CDR3 contains 14 residues. The CDR3 loop is CASSPDRTPYGYTF. CDR3 DNA sequence: TGTGCCAGCAGCCCCGACAGGACTCCCTATGGCTACACCTTC.

V gene TRBV12-3 or TRBV12-4 combines with J gene TRBJ1-4; a possible D gene is TRBD1 (5 bases). The CDR3 spans 14 residues. The germline V and J ends were trimmed by 5 bases and 8 bases, with 15 bases remaining between them. CDR3 residues: CASSLGAGPEKLFF. CDR3 coding DNA: TGTGCCAGCAGTCTAGGGGCAGGGCCGGAAAAACTGTTTTTT.

This CDR3 reads CASSAYRSFSSYNSPLHF. CDR3 sequence (DNA): TGTGCCAGCAGCGCCTACAGGTCCTTCAGCTCCTATAATTCACCCCTCCACTTT. This sequence joins TRBV5-5 and TRBJ1-6; a possible D gene is TRBD1 (5 bases). Trimming stripped 4 bases from V and 0 bases from J, with 17 bases between. Germline V gene data show CDR1 as SGHKS and CDR2 as YYEKEE (reference sequence). The CDR3 consists of 18 residues.

Only a few counts were recorded for this clonotype. The chain uses TRBV20-1 and TRBJ2-7; TRBD1 is a possible D gene (5 bases). The CDR3 spans 14 residues. The germline V gene has CDR1 DFQATT and CDR2 SNEGSKA (reference sequence). Trimming removed 0 bases from V and 2 bases from J, with 11 bases in between. The CDR3 DNA sequence: TGCAGTGCTAGAGATTTGGACAAGCCCTACGAGCAGTACGTC. Its protein is CSARDLDKPYEQYV.

This clonotype showed up just a few times. The V call is TRBV4-2, the J call TRBJ2-7; D remains unclear. Trimming took off 3 bases at V and 5 bases at J, with 11 bases between the two ends. Germline CDR1 LGHNA, CDR2 YNFKEQ. The length of the CDR3 is 13 residues. The CDR3 bases are TGTGCCAGCAGCCACGTAAAAAGCGACGAGCAGTACTTC. Its translation: CASSHVKSDEQYF.

The gene calls are TRBV10-3 and TRBJ1-5; unclear D gene. V lost 1 base, J lost 0 bases, and 7 bases lay in between. CDR3 length: 15 amino acids. Germline assignment: CDR1 ENHRY and CDR2 SYGVKD. The CDR3 bases are TGTGCCATCAGTGAGTATAGGGATAGCAATCAGCCCCAGCATTTT. Its protein product is CAISEYRDSNQPQHF.

This chain connects TRBV7-2 to TRBJ2-5, with TRBD2 matching over 10 bases. The CDR3 consists of 15 residues. The ends lost 2 bases at V and 6 bases at J; junction bases unmatched: 6. Germline V lookup: CDR1 SGHTA, CDR2 FQGNSA. Here the CDR3 reads CASSLPSGGAKTQYF. DNA of the CDR3: TGTGCCAGCAGCTTACCCAGCGGGGGGGCCAAGACCCAGTACTTC.

The sample holds many counts of this clonotype. V gene TRBV7-2 combines with J gene TRBJ1-2; 7 bases line up with TRBD1. CDR1 is SGHTA and CDR2 is FQGNSA in the germline V gene. The length of the CDR3 is 15 residues. The V gene end was trimmed by 5 bases and the J gene end by 4 bases; junction bases not matched to a gene: 10. The CDR3 region has the DNA TGTGCCAGCAGCCTTGGGGCAGGGGGAGGCTATGGCTACACCTTC. Protein: CASSLGAGGGYGYTF.

This clonotype was seen more than once but under ten times. The chain carries TRBV25-1 and TRBJ1-4; D not certain. The CDR3 covers 16 residues. With 0 bases removed from V and 2 bases from J, the gap between germline ends came to 10 bases. Germline values: CDR1 MGHDK, CDR2 SYGVNS. CDR3 amino acids: CASSEYLSSTNEKLFF. The CDR3 DNA reads TGTGCCAGCAGTGAATACTTATCGTCGACTAATGAAAAACTGTTTTTT.

This clonotype was recorded a few times. The genes are TRBV7-9 and TRBJ1-2, with D tentatively TRBD1 (5 bases). CDR1 is SEHNR and CDR2 is FQNEAQ in the germline V gene (reference sequence). The ends were cut back, 2 bases at V and 8 bases at J, with 15 bases in the middle. This CDR3 comprises 14 residues. The CDR3 loop is CASSLLSGDRGYTF. The DNA for the CDR3 is TGTGCCAGCAGCTTATTATCGGGGGACCGAGGCTACACCTTC.

V usage is TRBV24-1 and J usage is TRBJ2-2; 7 nucleotides align to TRBD1. CDR1 and CDR2 (germline): KGHDR, SFDVKD. The CDR3 contains 13 residues. After removal of 10 bases from V and 6 bases from J, the junction contained 7 bases not matched to a gene. CDR3 nucleotides: TGTGCCACGGGGACAGTCAAGGCCGGGGAGCTGTTTTTT. It codes for CATGTVKAGELFF.

The CDR3 sequence: CASSFPGTLGGYTF. The DNA for the CDR3 is TGTGCCAGCAGCTTCCCCGGGACCCTAGGGGGCTACACCTTC. This sequence joins TRBV7-2 and TRBJ1-2; D may be TRBD1 (5 bases). Germline V gene data show CDR1 as SGHTA and CDR2 as FQGNSA. V lost 3 bases and J lost 8, with 16 bases in between. This CDR3 spans 14 amino acids.

This clonotype appeared a few times. The chain is built from TRBV20-1 and TRBJ1-1; D remains ambiguous. Deletions cut 4 bases from V and 0 bases from J, with 6 bases between. The CDR3 loop spans 12 amino acids. The germline gives CDR1 DFQATT, CDR2 SNEGSKA (reference sequence). This CDR3 reads CSAILVNTEAFF. DNA of the CDR3: TGCAGTGCTATCTTGGTGAACACTGAAGCTTTCTTT.

This clonotype was recorded a few times. The V call is TRBV7-3, the J call TRBJ2-7; D is ambiguous. The CDR3 is 12 residues long. Trimming took 1 base from V and 7 from J, leaving 8 bases between them. CDR1 is SGHTA, CDR2 FQGTGA, per germline. In DNA form, the CDR3 reads TGTGCCAGCAGCTTAAGTCCGTGGGAGCAGTACTTC. Protein sequence: CASSLSPWEQYF.

This clonotype came up a few times. This sequence joins TRBV7-3 and TRBJ2-3, with 9 bases aligning to TRBD2. V lost 5 bases to trimming and J lost 1 base; unmatched junction nucleotides: 7. The CDR3 sequence is 16 residues long. Germline loops: CDR1 SGHTA, CDR2 FQGTGA. CDR3: CASSVAGTSRTDTQYF. DNA for the CDR3: TGTGCCAGCAGCGTAGCCGGGACTAGCCGCACAGATACGCAGTATTTT.

With regard to this clonotype: The junction does not match germline at one end; this may be a read error. V gene TRBV2 combines with J gene TRBJ1-1; 7 bases match TRBD1. Germline-derived CDR1 and CDR2 are SNHLY and FYNNEI. The CDR3 covers 13 residues. The CDR3 is CASTEQGRTEAFF. CDR3 sequence (DNA): TGTGCCAGCACTGAACAGGGGCGAACTGAAGCTTTCTTT.

V usage is TRBV7-6 and J usage is TRBJ2-6, with D unresolved. V lost 3 bases, J lost 0 bases, and 9 bases lay in between. The CDR3 is 16 amino acids. Germline V CDR1 and CDR2: SGHVS, FNYEAQ. The CDR3 sequence is CASSFGQASGANVLTF. CDR3 sequence (DNA): TGTGCCAGCAGCTTCGGGCAGGCCTCTGGGGCCAACGTCCTGACTTTC.

This clonotype was counted between two and nine times. This rearrangement joins TRBV25-1 to TRBJ1-5; D gene uncertain. The CDR3 is 15 residues long. Per the germline V gene, CDR1 is MGHDK and CDR2 is SYGVNS. The V and J ends lost 4 bases and 4 bases respectively, with 14 bases between them. CDR3 DNA sequence: TGTGCCAGCAGTGGTGGCCCCGAACGGAATCAGCCCCAGCATTTT. Translation gives CASSGGPERNQPQHF.

This clonotype was found a few times. This rearrangement joins TRBV5-1 to TRBJ2-5; 9 nucleotides agree with TRBD1. Unmatched junction bases numbered 8, after V lost 3 bases and J lost 5 bases. CDR3 size: 15 residues. CDR1 is SGHRS and CDR2 is YFSETQ in the germline V gene. DNA for the CDR3: TGCGCCAGCAGCTACAGGGACAGGGTTCTGGAGACCCAGTACTTC. Translation: CASSYRDRVLETQYF. The full variable domain, with the rest looked up from reference TRBV5-1 and TRBJ2-5, is KAGVTQTPRYLIKTRGQQVTLSCSPISGHRSVSWYQQTPGQGLQFLFEYFSETQRNKGNFPGRFSGRQFSNSRSEMNVSTLELGDSALYLCASSYRDRVLETQYFGPGTRLLVL.

This clonotype was seen only a few times. The chain employs TRBV5-1 and TRBJ2-1, with D hard to call. V shed 6 bases and J shed 0 bases, with 13 bases lying between them. CDR1 and CDR2 from the germline V gene are SGHRS and YFSETQ. This CDR3 region has 15 residues. The CDR3 DNA follows: TGCGCCAGCACAACTTTTCGTAGCTCCTACAATGAGCAGTTCTTC. This gives the protein CASTTFRSSYNEQFF.

The rearrangement joins TRBV7-2 to TRBJ2-5; D possibly uses TRBD1 or TRBD2 (6 bases each). The DNA end favors TRBJ2-7, so the J call may be wrong. The CDR3 has 13 residues. Germline V gene lookup returns CDR1 SGHTA and CDR2 FQGNSA. DNA for the CDR3: TGTGCCAGCAGCTTAGATGGGGGGCTCGAGCAGTACTTC. Protein product: CASSLDGGLEQYF.

J is TRBJ2-5 and V is TRBV20-1; 7 nucleotides align to TRBD2. This CDR3 spans 15 amino acids. Germline-derived CDR1 and CDR2 are DFQATT and SNEGSKA (reference sequence). With V trimmed by 6 bases and J by 3 bases, 13 bases remained unmatched. This CDR3 is CSAADPRAGEETQYF. The CDR3 nucleotides are TGCAGTGCCGCCGACCCGAGGGCGGGGGAAGAGACCCAGTACTTC.